The entry below describes one T cell receptor (beta chain). The data were taken from a study of blood T cell repertoires in COVID-19. The CDR3 spans 12 residues. Trimming took off 7 bases at V and 3 bases at J, with 10 bases between the two ends. Germline V CDR1 and CDR2: SGDLS, YYNGEE. The table came from immunoSEQ multiplex PCR; TCRdb's copy has only in-frame clones and leaves some out. The sample has 50,000 to 65,000 clones, roughly 83% seen once; the top ten hold 15% to 20%. This receptor was obtained from a man aged 55 to 70 with COVID-19, enrolled during active disease. The rearrangement joins TRBV9 to TRBJ1-2; maybe TRBD1 (5 bases). The sequenced sample was peripheral blood. The CDR3 sequence is CASRREDYGYTF. Here the CDR3 DNA reads TGTGCCAGCCGCAGGGAGGACTATGGCTACACCTTC.